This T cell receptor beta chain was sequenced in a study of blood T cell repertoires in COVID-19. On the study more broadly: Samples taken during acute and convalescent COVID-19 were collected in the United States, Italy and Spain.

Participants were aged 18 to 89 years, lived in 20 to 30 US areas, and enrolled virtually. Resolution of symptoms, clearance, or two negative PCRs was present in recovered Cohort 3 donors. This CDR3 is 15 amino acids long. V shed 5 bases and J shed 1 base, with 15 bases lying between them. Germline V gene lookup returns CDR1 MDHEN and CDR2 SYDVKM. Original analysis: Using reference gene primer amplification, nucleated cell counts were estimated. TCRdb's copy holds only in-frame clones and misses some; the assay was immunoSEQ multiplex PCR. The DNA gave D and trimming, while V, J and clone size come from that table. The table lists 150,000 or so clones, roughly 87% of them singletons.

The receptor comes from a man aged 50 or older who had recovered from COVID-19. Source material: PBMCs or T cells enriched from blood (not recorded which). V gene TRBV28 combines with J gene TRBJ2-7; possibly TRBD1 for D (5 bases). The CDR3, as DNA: TGTGCCAGCAGTGGGGCCCCCGAAGGATCCTACGAGCAGTACTTC. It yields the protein CASSGAPEGSYEQYF.